A single sample is the source of the 8 T cell receptor beta chains below, sequenced in a study of T cells in Graves' hyperthyroidism and ophthalmopathy. TCR beta CDR3 sequences were amplified from RNA transcripts. The HTBI primer set served for first-round RT-PCR of the TCR CDR3. In TCRdb, the multiplex PCR reads were re-called with MiXCR into one record per CDR3 protein. Of some 370,000 distinct CDR3 sequences listed, over 13% were seen once; the top ten hold 28%. Sequencing was performed on blood. The receptor source for this set is a man aged 45-65 years with Graves' ophthalmopathy.

The rearrangement links TRBV29-1 to TRBJ2-3, with TRBD1 as a possible D gene (6 bases). The CDR3 is 14 residues long. V was pared by 3 bases and J by 2 bases, with 12 bases between. Germline V gives CDR1 SQVTM, CDR2 ANQGSEA. The CDR3 loop reads CSVDQTGVTDTQYF. Written as DNA, the CDR3 is TGCAGCGTTGACCAGACAGGAGTCACAGATACGCAGTATTTT.

This clonotype was recorded a few times. This chain joins TRBV6-4 and TRBJ2-7; the D gene is possibly TRBD2 (5 bases). The CDR3 covers 16 residues. Trimming cost V 6 bases and J 2 bases, with 20 bases left between them. Germline CDR1 and CDR2: MRHNA and SNTAGT. The CDR3 region has the DNA TGTGCCAGCAGGGAAAGCGGTGGGCGGAACGCCTACGAGCAGTACTTC. This encodes CASRESGGRNAYEQYF.

Ten or more counts support this clonotype. The chain joins TRBV3-1 to TRBJ1-2; maybe TRBD1 (6 bases). The CDR3 has 13 residues. CDR1 is LGHDT, CDR2 YNNKEL, per germline (reference sequence). V lost 4 bases to trimming and J lost 8 bases, with 14 bases between them. CDR3 protein: CASSRGDTVGYTF. The CDR3 DNA reads TGTGCCAGCAGCCGGGGGGACACCGTAGGCTACACCTTC.

This clonotype was observed at least ten times. The chain has TRBV27 and TRBJ2-1; TRBD2 agrees at 9 bases. The ends lost 6 bases at V and 4 bases at J; junction bases unmatched: 7. This CDR3 spans 15 amino acids. From germline, CDR1 is MNHEY and CDR2 SMNVEV (reference sequence). CDR3 DNA: TGTGCCAGCAGCTCTGGGCTAGCGGGGTACAATGAGCAGTTCTTC. This translates into CASSSGLAGYNEQFF.

This clonotype has more than one count but fewer than ten. Germline is not matched at one junction end, which may reflect a read error. The genes are TRBV11-2 and TRBJ2-7; the match to TRBD2 covers 7 bases. This CDR3 has 14 amino acids. Germline-derived CDR1 and CDR2 are SGHAT and FQNNGV. The CDR3 DNA reads as TGTGCCAGCAAGAGGGCTAGCGGAAACTACGTGCAGTACTTC. This translates into CASKRASGNYVQYF.

This clonotype was seen only a few times. V usage is TRBV6-2 or TRBV6-3 and J usage is TRBJ1-6; no definite D call. The CDR3 totals 13 residues. The V and J ends lost 8 bases and 7 bases respectively, with 12 bases between them. Germline values: CDR1 MNHEY, CDR2 SVGEGT. The CDR3 loop is CASQSGQNSPLHF. CDR3 coding DNA: TGTGCCAGCCAGAGCGGCCAGAATTCACCCCTCCACTTT.

The sample holds a few counts of this clonotype. The chain employs TRBV19 and TRBJ2-7; the match to TRBD1 covers 7 bases. V shed 3 bases and J 5 bases; nucleotides not matched to a gene: 4. The CDR3 runs 13 residues. Per germline, CDR1 LNHDA and CDR2 SQIVND (reference sequence). Here the CDR3 reads CASSIEGANEQYF. The CDR3 bases are TGTGCCAGTAGTATCGAGGGGGCGAACGAGCAGTACTTC. Looking up the rest from reference TRBV19 and TRBJ2-7 gives the full variable domain: DGGITQSPKYLFRKEGQNVTLSCEQNLNHDAMYWYRQDPGQGLRLIYYSQIVNDFQKGDIAEGYSVSREKKESFPLTVTSAQKNPTAFYLCASSIEGANEQYFGPGTRLTVT.

The chain is built from TRBV2 and TRBJ1-5, with D unclear. Germline V gene sequence: CDR1 SNHLY, CDR2 FYNNEI. Trimming stripped 7 bases from V and 8 bases from J, with 12 bases between. The length of the CDR3 is 12 residues. The DNA of the CDR3 is TGTGCCAGCAAGGTTGGCCCCGAGCCCCAGCATTTT. Translation gives CASKVGPEPQHF.